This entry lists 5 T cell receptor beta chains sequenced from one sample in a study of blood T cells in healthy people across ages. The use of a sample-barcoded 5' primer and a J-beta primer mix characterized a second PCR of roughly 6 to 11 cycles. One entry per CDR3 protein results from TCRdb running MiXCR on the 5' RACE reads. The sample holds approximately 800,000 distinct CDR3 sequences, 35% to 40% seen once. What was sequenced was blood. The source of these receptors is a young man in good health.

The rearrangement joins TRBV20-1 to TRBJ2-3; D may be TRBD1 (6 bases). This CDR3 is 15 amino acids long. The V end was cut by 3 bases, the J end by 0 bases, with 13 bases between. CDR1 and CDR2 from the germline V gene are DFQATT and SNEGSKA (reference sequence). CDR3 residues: CSASPDSTSTDTQYF. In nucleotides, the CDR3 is TGCAGTGCTAGTCCGGACAGCACTAGCACAGATACGCAGTATTTT.

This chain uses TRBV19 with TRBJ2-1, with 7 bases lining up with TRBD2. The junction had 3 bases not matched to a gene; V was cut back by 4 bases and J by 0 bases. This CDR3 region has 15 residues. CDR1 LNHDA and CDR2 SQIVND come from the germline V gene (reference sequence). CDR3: CASSTSGISYNEQFF. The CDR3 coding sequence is TGTGCCAGTAGTACGAGCGGGATCTCCTACAATGAGCAGTTCTTC.

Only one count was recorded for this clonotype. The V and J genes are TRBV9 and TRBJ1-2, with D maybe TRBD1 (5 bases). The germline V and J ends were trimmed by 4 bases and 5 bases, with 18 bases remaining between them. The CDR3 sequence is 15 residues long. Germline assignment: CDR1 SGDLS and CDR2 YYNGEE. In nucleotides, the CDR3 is TGTGCCAGCAGCTCCGGTGGCATCGGGGGATATGGCTACACCTTC. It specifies CASSSGGIGGYGYTF.

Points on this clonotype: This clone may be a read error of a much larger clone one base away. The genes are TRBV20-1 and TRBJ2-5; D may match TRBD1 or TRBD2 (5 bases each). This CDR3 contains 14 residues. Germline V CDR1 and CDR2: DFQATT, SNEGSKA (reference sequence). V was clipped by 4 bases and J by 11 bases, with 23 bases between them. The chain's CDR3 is CSAILATGDNEQYF. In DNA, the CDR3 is TGCAGTGCTATCCTAGCCACAGGAGACAATGAGCAGTACTTC.

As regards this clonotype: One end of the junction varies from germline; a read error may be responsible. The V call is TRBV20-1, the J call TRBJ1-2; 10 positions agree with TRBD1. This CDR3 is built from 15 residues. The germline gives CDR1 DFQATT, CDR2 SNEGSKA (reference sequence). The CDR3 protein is CSARRGQGPVYGDTF. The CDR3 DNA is TGCAGTGCTAGACGGGGACAGGGGCCCGTCTATGGCGACACCTTC.